This TCR beta chain is drawn from a study of T cells in Graves' hyperthyroidism and ophthalmopathy. Study outcomes and limitations: Blood samples included most of the expanded thyroid clonotypes exceeding 0.001.

Many counts were recorded for this clonotype. The antigen remains undetermined. Germline-derived CDR1 and CDR2 are KGHSH and LQKENI. This CDR3 is built from 15 residues. Trimming pared 3 bases from V and 3 bases from J, leaving 13 bases between. The investigators amplified TCR beta CDR3 regions from RNA transcripts. A first-round RT-PCR of the TCR CDR3 used the HTBI primer set. Via MiXCR, TCRdb re-called the multiplex PCR reads, giving one row per CDR3 protein. The data contain around 620,000 distinct CDR3 sequences, under 20% of them singletons. This chain links TRBV18 with TRBJ2-3; D gene unclear. Sequencing was done on a sample of blood. This receptor was identified in a young woman with Graves' hyperthyroidism. The CDR3 DNA sequence: TGTGCCAGCTCACCCCGCGCTGGGGTGACAGATACGCAGTATTTT. Its protein product is CASSPRAGVTDTQYF.